The T cell receptor (beta chain) under discussion was sequenced for a study of blood T cell repertoires in COVID-19 (dated by TCRdb to between 2020 and 2021). Looking at the study overall: Samples from collaborators originated in the United States, Italy and Spain and spanned both the acute and convalescent phases of COVID-19. The material from the prospective study consisted of cDNA or gDNA derived from T cells, B-cell-depleted T cells, or PBMCs. The dataset comprised deeply sampled blood TCRbeta repertoires from subjects exposed to, actively infected with, or recovered from COVID-19. The repertoires were made available in a free public database intended to serve as a resource for research on the immune response to SARS-CoV-2. Samples were obtained from the ongoing ImmuneRACE study (first 160 participants) and from 1,254 subjects provided by 6 global collaborators. The sample metadata nearly always contained a de-identified subject ID, COVID-19 status, age in years and sex. Where HLA class I and class II types were available, the types were taken from metadata supplied by the sample provider, not from assay-based typing.

This clone was seen a few times. Its antigen is currently not known. No base quality values were provided; no much bigger clone lies one nucleotide off. Looking up the germline V gene yields CDR1 MGHRA and CDR2 YSYEKL. Spanning cysteine to phenylalanine, the CDR3 consists of 16 amino acids. Here the CDR3 DNA is all that survives: 48 bases in frame from base 1. Trimming accounts for 0 bases at V and 4 bases at J, while the number of junction bases matched to no gene is 6. Paper-wide results and their limitations: The amount of clinical and demographic metadata varied by source and participant and was provided uncurated.

The immunoSEQ Assay, a bias-controlled multiplex PCR, was used to amplify TCRbeta CDR3 regions from genomic DNA. Under the source paper's analysis protocol: The number of nucleated cells in each sample was estimated by amplification of reference gene primers within the assay. To quantify the absolute abundance of each unique TCRbeta CDR3 rearrangement, sequence reads were collapsed and filtered. For each sample, productive Simpson clonality was calculated as the square root of Simpson's diversity index over productive rearrangements. The immuneACCESS repertoire file appears here via TCRdb, limited to in-frame rearrangements. These files lack a portion of the clones; in checked studies, under half of the deficit traces to unresolved V genes, and the cause of the others is not known. The V and J calls and clone size were taken over from that table, and D and trimming were inferred from the DNA. This sample holds approximately 210,000 clones; about nine tenths were observed only once. Of the sample, under 5.5% is held by the ten largest clones.

Collaborating institutions collected whole blood in K2EDTA tubes following their own protocols. For TCRbeta analysis, collaborator samples were shipped as frozen whole blood, as isolated PBMCs, or as DNA extracted from either sample type. Sequencing was performed on peripheral blood. This chain is built from TRBV4-1 and TRBJ2-1, with TRBD1 identical over 7 junction bases. This clonotype originated in a woman aged 40 to 49 with acute or convalescent COVID-19. The CDR3 sequence is CASSQEIGTVYNEQFF. In nucleotide form, the sequence is TGCGCCAGCAGCCAAGAAATCGGGACAGTGTACAATGAGCAGTTCTTC.